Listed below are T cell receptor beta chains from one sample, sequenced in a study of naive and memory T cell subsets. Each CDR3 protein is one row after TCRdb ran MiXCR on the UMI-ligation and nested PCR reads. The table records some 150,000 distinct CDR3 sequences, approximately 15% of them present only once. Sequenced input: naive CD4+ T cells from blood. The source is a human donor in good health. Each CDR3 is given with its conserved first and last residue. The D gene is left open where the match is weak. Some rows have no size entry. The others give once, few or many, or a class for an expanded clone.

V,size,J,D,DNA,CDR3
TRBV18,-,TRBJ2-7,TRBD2,TGTGCCAGCTCACCACCCGGGCTAGCGGGCGGCAACGAGCAGTACTTC,CASSPPGLAGGNEQYF
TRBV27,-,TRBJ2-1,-,TGTGCCAGCACCAAGGCTTCCTACAATGAGCAGTTCTTC,CASTKASYNEQFF
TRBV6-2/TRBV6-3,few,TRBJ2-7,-,TGTGCCAGCGGACAAGCCTACGAGCAGTACTTC,CASGQAYEQYF
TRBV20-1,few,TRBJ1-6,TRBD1,TGCAGTGCTAGGGCCAGGGGGAATTCACCCCTCCACTTT,CSARARGNSPLHF
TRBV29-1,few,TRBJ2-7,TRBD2,TGCAGCGTTTCCGGACTAGCGGGAGTGACCTACGAGCAGTACTTC,CSVSGLAGVTYEQYF
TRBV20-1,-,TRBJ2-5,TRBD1,TGCAGTGCCAGGCCAAGGGACAGGGCACAAGAGACCCAGTACTTC,CSARPRDRAQETQYF
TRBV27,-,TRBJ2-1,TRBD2,TGTGCCAGCAGTTTTGTATCGACTAGCGGGAGCCACGCCTACAATGAGCAGTTCTTC,CASSFVSTSGSHAYNEQFF
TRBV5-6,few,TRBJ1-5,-,TGTGCCAGCAGCTTGGTAGGGGCGACCAATCAGCCCCAGCATTTT,CASSLVGATNQPQHF
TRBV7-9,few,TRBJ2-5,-,TGTGCCAGCAGCCCCGGAGATGGCCCAGAGACCCAGTACTTC,CASSPGDGPETQYF
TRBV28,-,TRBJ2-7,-,TGTGCCAGCAGTTTAGTAGCTTCCTACGAGCAGTACTTC,CASSLVASYEQYF
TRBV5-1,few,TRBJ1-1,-,TGCGCCAGCGCGATACAGGGAAGGGACACTGAAGCTTTCTTT,CASAIQGRDTEAFF
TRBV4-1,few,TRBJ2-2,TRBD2,TGCGCCAGCAGCCATCCCGGACTAGCGGGAGCACGAACCGGGGAGCTGTTTTTT,CASSHPGLAGARTGELFF
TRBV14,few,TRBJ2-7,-,TGTGCCAGCAGCCAAGACCTCCTAGGTCGGCAGCAGTACTTC,CASSQDLLGRQQYF
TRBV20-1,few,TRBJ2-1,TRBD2,TGCAGTGCTAAAACCGGGACTAGCGGGAAATATGAGCAGTTCTTC,CSAKTGTSGKYEQFF
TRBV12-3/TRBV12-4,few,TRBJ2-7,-,TGTGCCAGCAGTTGTACCGGTAGTACCTGTCGAGGTCTCTACGAGCAGTACTTC,CASSCTGSTCRGLYEQYF
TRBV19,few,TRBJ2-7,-,TGTGCCAGTAGTCCCCGGACGGTGTACGAGCAGTACTTC,CASSPRTVYEQYF
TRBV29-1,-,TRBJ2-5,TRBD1,TGCAGCGTCGGACAGGGGGGGAAGACCCAGTACTTC,CSVGQGGKTQYF
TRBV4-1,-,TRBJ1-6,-,TGCGCCAGCAGCCGGGGACCCTCCCGTTCACCCCTCCACTTT,CASSRGPSRSPLHF
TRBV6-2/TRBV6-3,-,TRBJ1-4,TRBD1,TGTGCCAGCAGTTATCGGACAGGAGCAACTAATGAAAAACTGTTTTTT,CASSYRTGATNEKLFF
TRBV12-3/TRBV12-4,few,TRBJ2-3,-,TGTGCCAGCAGTTCCGGGACCCTTGGGTTCACAGATACGCAGTATTTT,CASSSGTLGFTDTQYF
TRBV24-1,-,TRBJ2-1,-,TGTGCCACCTCCGATGGTAGTATCTACAATGAGCAGTTCTTC,CATSDGSIYNEQFF
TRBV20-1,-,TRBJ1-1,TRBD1,TGCAGTGCTAAAGACAGGGTGTCAGTAGCTTTCTTT,CSAKDRVSVAFF
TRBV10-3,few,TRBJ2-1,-,TGTGCCATCAGTGGCGGAGAGTACAATGAGCAGTTCTTC,CAISGGEYNEQFF
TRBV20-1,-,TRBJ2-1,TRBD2,TGCAGTGCTAGAGATCTTAGCGGGAGAGCCGACTCCTACAATGAGCAGTTCTTC,CSARDLSGRADSYNEQFF
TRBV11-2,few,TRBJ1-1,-,TGTGCCAGCAGCTCCCGTAGGGACACTGAAGCTTTCTTT,CASSSRRDTEAFF
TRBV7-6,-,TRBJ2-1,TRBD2,TGTGCCAGCAGCTCCTTGGGACTAGCGGGAGACAATGAGCAGTTCTTC,CASSSLGLAGDNEQFF
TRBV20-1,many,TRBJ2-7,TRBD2,TGCAGTGCTAGAAATACACCAGCGGGAGCAAACGAGCAGTACTTC,CSARNTPAGANEQYF
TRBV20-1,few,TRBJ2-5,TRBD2,TGCAGTGCTGTAACATCGCTAGCGGGAGGGGCCGCCGGCCTCCCGGAGACCCAGTACTTC,CSAVTSLAGGAAGLPETQYF
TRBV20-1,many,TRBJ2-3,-,TGCAGTGCTAGCCCCGCTTCACGTTATGCCCCAAATACGCAGTATTTT,CSASPASRYAPNTQYF
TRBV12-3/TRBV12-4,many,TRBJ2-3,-,TGTGCCAGCAGACTAGGGGGCACAGATACGCAGTATTTT,CASRLGGTDTQYF
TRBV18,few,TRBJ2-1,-,TGTGCCAGCTCACCACTTGTCAGCAACTCGGGCAATGAGCAGTTCTTC,CASSPLVSNSGNEQFF
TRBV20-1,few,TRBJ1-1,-,TGCAGTGGGCTAATGAACACTGAAGCTTTCTTT,CSGLMNTEAFF
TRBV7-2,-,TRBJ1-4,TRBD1,TGTGCCAGCAGTATGGGACAGGGTGCAACTAATGAAAAACTGTTTTTT,CASSMGQGATNEKLFF
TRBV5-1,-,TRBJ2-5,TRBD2,TGCGCCAGCAGCTTGGAAGCGGGGCAAGAGACCCAGTACTTC,CASSLEAGQETQYF
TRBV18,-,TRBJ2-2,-,TGTGCCAGCTCACCACAGAGGTCCACCGGGGAGCTGTTTTTT,CASSPQRSTGELFF
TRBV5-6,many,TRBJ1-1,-,TGTGCCAGCAGCTGGGACGGCCTGAACACTGAAGCTTTCTTT,CASSWDGLNTEAFF
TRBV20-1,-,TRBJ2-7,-,TGCAGTGCTAAGGGGGGCTCTCGGGAGCAGTACTTC,CSAKGGSREQYF
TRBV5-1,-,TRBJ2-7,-,TGCGCCAGCATGCGGTCACTAGGAGCCTACGAGCAGTACTTC,CASMRSLGAYEQYF
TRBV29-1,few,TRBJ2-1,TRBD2,TGCAGCGTTGAAGGGGCTAGCGGGAGCCACAATGAGCAGTTCTTC,CSVEGASGSHNEQFF
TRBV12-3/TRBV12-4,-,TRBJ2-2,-,TGTGCCAGCAGTTTACGCCCGAACACCGGGGAGCTGTTTTTT,CASSLRPNTGELFF
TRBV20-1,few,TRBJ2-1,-,TGCAGTGCTACCCCGCACCGGGGCGGAGGGTACAATGAGCAGTTCTTC,CSATPHRGGGYNEQFF